This TCR beta chain was sequenced for a study of response to subunit inactivated influenza vaccine. This clonotype was observed a handful of times. The V gene's germline CDR1 is SGDLS and CDR2 YYNGEE. The ends were cut back, 0 bases at V and 3 bases at J, with 13 bases in the middle. This CDR3 spans 16 amino acids. TCRdb re-derived calls from the RT-PCR reads in MiXCR, one entry per CDR3 protein. The sample has a few hundred thousand distinct CDR3 sequences, about 11% seen once; the top ten hold approximately 11%. These sequences were also reported in another study, on T cells expressing NK-cell markers. From that report: 5'RACE template switching built TCR beta cDNA with unique molecular identifiers. Researchers got TCR beta repertoires out of sorted CD3+CD56+NKG2C+, CD3+CD56+NKG2C- and CD3+CD56-NKG2C+ T cells. Within the sequenced cohort of eight donors, seven exhibited HCMV seropositivity and one was seronegative. In several experiments, sorting was confined to alpha-beta TCR T cells through use of an anti-gamma-delta TCR antibody. Leadership of the CD3+CD56-NKG2C+ fraction also belonged to these clonotypes in a handful of donors.

The receptor was derived from a man in his fifties or sixties who received an inactivated influenza vaccine. Material: PBMCs from blood, obtained on the day of vaccination. J is TRBJ2-1 and V is TRBV9, with D possibly matching TRBD2 (6 bases). CDR3 sequence: CASSVVSSGFYNEQFF. CDR3 DNA sequence: TGTGCCAGCAGCGTAGTGAGTAGCGGTTTCTACAATGAGCAGTTCTTC. The whole variable domain, remainder taken from reference TRBV9 and TRBJ2-1, is DSGVTQTPKHLITATGQRVTLRCSPRSGDLSVYWYQQSLDQGLQFLIQYYNGEERAKGNILERFSAQQFPDLHSELNLSSLELGDSALYFCASSVVSSGFYNEQFFGPGTRLTVL.